The clone carrying this T cell receptor beta chain showed up just a few times. Study processing details: Amplified reference gene primers provided the basis for estimating nucleated cell counts. TCRdb keeps only in-frame clones here, not all; method: immunoSEQ multiplex PCR. The V and J calls and clone size are taken from that table; D and trimming were inferred from the DNA. The table records some 530,000 clones, about 85% of them present only once. This record belongs to a study of blood T cell repertoires in COVID-19. Study at large: Sources were T cells, B-cell-depleted T cells, or PBMCs; the material itself was cDNA or gDNA.

Germline CDR1 SNHLY, CDR2 FYNNEI. V was trimmed by 6 bases and J by 5 bases, leaving 14 bases between them. There are 15 residues in the CDR3. The study recruited people aged roughly 18 to 89 years across roughly 23 US areas. Before being deemed recovered, Cohort 3 donors had two negative PCRs, clearance, or symptom resolution. The chain is built from TRBV2 and TRBJ1-6, with D possibly matching TRBD1 (5 bases). The sequenced sample was PBMCs or T cells enriched from blood (not recorded which). The source is a woman aged 60-70 years who had recovered from COVID-19. In DNA form, the CDR3 reads TGTGCCAGCAGGGCAGGGTGGGGCAATAATTCACCCCTCCACTTT. Residues: CASRAGWGNNSPLHF.